One T cell receptor beta chain is described in this entry. The data stem from a study of blood T cell repertoires in COVID-19. For the study at large: The cDNA or gDNA used as material had been derived from T cells, B-cell-depleted T cells, or PBMCs.

Assay: immunoSEQ multiplex PCR; the TCRdb copy retains only in-frame clones and omits some. The sample records around 200,000 clones, about four fifths being singletons. The V gene's germline CDR1 is SGHDN and CDR2 FVKESK. The CDR3 runs 17 residues. V was clipped by 4 bases and J by 3 bases; unmatched bases: 10. The chain couples TRBV14 to TRBJ1-3, with 9 bases that match TRBD1. The material sequenced was PBMCs or T cells enriched from blood (not recorded which). The receptor comes from a woman aged 25 to 39 who had recovered from COVID-19. CDR3 protein: CASSLFSGQGIGNTIYF. The CDR3 nucleotides are TGTGCCAGCAGCCTCTTCTCGGGACAGGGTATTGGAAACACCATATATTTT.